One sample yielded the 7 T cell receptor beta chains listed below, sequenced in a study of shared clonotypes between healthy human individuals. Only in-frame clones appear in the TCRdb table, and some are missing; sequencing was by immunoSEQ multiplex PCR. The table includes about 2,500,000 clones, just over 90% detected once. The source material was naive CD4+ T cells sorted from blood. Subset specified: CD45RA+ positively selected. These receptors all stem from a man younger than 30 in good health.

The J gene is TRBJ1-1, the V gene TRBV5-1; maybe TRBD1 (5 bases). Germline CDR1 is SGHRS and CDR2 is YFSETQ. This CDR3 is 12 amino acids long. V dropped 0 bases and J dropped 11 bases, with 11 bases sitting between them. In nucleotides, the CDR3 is TGCGCCAGCAGCTTGGAGGCGGGGCGCGCTTTCTTT. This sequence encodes CASSLEAGRAFF.

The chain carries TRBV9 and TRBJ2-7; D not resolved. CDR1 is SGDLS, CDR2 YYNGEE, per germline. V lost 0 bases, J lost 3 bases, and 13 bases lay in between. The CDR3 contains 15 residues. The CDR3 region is CASSVGGTGHYEQYF. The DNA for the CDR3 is TGTGCCAGCAGCGTAGGAGGTACTGGCCACTACGAGCAGTACTTC.

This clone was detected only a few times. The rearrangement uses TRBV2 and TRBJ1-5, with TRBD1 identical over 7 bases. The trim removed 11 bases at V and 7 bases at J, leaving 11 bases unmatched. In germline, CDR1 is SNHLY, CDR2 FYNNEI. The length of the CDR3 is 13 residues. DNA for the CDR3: TGTGCCTGGGGGGGACAGTCACGGCAGCCCCAGCATTTT. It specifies CAWGGQSRQPQHF.

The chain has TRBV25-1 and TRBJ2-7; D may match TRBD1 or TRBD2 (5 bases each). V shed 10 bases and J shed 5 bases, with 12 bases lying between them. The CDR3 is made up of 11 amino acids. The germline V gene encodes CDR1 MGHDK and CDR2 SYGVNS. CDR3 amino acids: CAIGTAHEQYF. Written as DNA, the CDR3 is TGTGCCATCGGGACCGCGCACGAGCAGTACTTC.

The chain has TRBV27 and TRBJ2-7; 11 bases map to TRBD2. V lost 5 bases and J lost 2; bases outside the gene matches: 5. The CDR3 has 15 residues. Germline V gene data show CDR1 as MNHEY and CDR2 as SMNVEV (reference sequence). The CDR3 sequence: CASSLTSGKTYEQYF. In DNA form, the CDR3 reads TGTGCCAGCAGTCTGACTAGCGGGAAAACCTACGAGCAGTACTTC.

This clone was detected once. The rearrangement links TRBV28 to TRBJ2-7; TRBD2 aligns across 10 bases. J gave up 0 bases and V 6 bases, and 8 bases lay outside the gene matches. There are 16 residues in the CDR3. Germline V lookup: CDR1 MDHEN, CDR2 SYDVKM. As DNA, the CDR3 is TGTGCCAGCAGCCAGCCTAGCGGGAGCCGCTCCTACGAGCAGTACTTC. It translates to CASSQPSGSRSYEQYF. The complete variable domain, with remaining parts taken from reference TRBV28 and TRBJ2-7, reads DVKVTQSSRYLVKRTGEKVFLECVQDMDHENMFWYRQDPGLGLRLIYFSYDVKMKEKGDIPEGYSVSREKKERFSLILESASTNQTSMYLCASSQPSGSRSYEQYFGPGTRLTVT.

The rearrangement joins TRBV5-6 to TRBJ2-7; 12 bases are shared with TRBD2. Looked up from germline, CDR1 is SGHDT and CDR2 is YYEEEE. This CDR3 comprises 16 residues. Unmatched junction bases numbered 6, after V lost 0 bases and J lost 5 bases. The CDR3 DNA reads TGTGCCAGCAGCTTGGGACTAGCGGGAGCCGGGGACGAGCAGTACTTC. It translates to CASSLGLAGAGDEQYF.